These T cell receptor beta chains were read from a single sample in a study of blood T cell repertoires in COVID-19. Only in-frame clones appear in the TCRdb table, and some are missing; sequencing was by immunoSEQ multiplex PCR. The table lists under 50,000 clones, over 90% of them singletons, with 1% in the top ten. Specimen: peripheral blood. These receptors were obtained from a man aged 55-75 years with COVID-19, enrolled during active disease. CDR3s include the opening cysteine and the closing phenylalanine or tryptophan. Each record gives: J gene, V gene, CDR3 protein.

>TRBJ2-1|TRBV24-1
CATSAPPGTGIHEQFF
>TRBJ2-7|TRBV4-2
CASSQGVPSSYEQYF
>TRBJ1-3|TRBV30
CAWSPLSGRGNTIYF
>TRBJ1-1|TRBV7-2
CASSLGGGLGFTEAFF
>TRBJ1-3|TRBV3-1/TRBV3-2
CASSQVIQGPGGTIYF
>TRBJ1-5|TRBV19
CASIPGGLGNQPQHF
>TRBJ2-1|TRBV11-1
CASSFGGTSYNEQFF
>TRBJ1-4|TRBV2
CASSEALGRGEKLFF
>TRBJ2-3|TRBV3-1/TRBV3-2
CASSQKKSDYTDTQYF
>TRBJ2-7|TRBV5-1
CASSKDNKPYEQYF
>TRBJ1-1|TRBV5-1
CASSFTAGGTEAFF
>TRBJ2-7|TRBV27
CASSHGPGQGRDEQYF
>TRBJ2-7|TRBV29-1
CSGRWDSYEQYF
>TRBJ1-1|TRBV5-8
CASSFYRSTEAFF
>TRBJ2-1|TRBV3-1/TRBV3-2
CASSQESLTSGGPENEQFF
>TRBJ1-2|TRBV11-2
CASSARPDSLYGYTF
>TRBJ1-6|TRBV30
CAWSRDRVGSPLHF
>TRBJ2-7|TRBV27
CASRRTGGSYEQYF
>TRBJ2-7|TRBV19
CAPQITSRSYEQYF
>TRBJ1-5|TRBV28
CASSVGKGGNQPQHF
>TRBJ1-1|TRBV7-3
CASSSQGMNTEAFF
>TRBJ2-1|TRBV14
CASSQQSYNEQFF
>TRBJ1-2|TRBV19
CASSSRTGSYGYTF
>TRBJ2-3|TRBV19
CASSIGTGVTADTQYF
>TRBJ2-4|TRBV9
CASSVGGTSGGSIQYF
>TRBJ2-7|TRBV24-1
CATSDPSGEVLYEQYF
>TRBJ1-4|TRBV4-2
CASSQVRGQNEKLFF
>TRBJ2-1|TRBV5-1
CASSLAEKQFF
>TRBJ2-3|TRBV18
CASSLRERGKSSDTQYF
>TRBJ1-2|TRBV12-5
CASGIESGVGGYTF
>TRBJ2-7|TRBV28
CASQIPRSYEQYF
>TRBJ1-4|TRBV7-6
CASSSTGLPNEKLFF
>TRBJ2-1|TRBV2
CASRQTSGGVNEQFF
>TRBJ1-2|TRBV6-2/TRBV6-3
CASSYLQGFNYGYTF
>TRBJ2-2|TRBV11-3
CASSRAANTGELFF
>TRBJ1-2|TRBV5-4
CASSPPTGGGAPGYTF
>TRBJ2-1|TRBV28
CASRTDRIISYNEQFF
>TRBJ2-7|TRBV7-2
CASSSPGDEQYF
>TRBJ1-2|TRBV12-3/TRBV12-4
CASSLSTDFGYTF
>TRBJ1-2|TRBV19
CASSITRTGGYGYTF
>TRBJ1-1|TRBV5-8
CASSFGGVTWNTEAFF
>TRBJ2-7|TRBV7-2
CASSRSGYEQYF
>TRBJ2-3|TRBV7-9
CASSLVTGTDTQYF
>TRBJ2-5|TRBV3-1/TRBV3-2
CASSQLTGTGKQETQYF
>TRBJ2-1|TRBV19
CASSIVSGGSYNEQFF
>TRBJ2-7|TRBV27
CASSPQQGWYEQYF
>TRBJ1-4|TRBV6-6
CASSYSSGNEKTAF
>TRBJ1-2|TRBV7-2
CASSTYRGSYGYTF
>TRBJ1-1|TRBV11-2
CASSAGQGNTEAFF
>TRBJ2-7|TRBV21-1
CASSAGTYEQYF
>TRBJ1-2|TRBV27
CASSFRRSVGYTF
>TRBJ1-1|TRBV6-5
CASSYYSRSTEAFF
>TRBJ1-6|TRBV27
CASKLNWSSYNSPLHF